This T cell receptor beta chain emerged from a study of identifying expanded T cells in peripheral blood. Measured with immunoSEQ multiplex PCR; TCRdb has only the in-frame clones, and not every one. The sample carries about 74,000 clones, 84% recorded once. V dropped 5 bases and J dropped 2 bases, with 13 bases sitting between them. The CDR3 is 14 residues long. CDR1 is LNHDA, CDR2 SQIVND, per germline (reference sequence). The source of this sequence is a person aged 18 to 70 in good health. V gene TRBV19 combines with J gene TRBJ2-7, with D possibly matching TRBD2 (5 bases). The sequenced sample was blood. The CDR3 spells CASSARVRAYEQYF. The CDR3, as DNA: TGTGCCAGTAGTGCTAGAGTGCGGGCCTACGAGCAGTACTTC.